Following are 14 T cell receptor beta chains from one sample sequenced in a study of tumor and adjacent non-tumor tissue in lung cancer. RNA was extracted from bulk tissue without any cell sorting. The normal lung tissue was taken more than 3 cm from the tumor edge. Three rounds of nested PCR, following a modified ARM-PCR protocol, produced the TCRbeta library. From the multiplex PCR reads, TCRdb called clonotypes with MiXCR, one entry per CDR3 protein. Here the sample spans about 80,000 distinct CDR3 sequences, approximately 81% being singletons. The sample comprised distant non-tumor lung tissue. The receptors stem from a man aged 60-69 years with non-small cell lung cancer.

A word on this clonotype: Relative to the germline gene, one junction end is altered; a read error may explain this. V usage is TRBV10-2 and J usage is TRBJ2-5; 8 bases agree with TRBD2. Per the germline V gene, CDR1 is WSHSY and CDR2 is SAAADI. The CDR3 contains 12 residues. The chain's CDR3 is CASTGTSETQCF. The DNA for the CDR3 is TGCGCCAGTACAGGGACTAGTGAGACCCAGTGCTTC.

Note on this clonotype: No conserved phenylalanine or tryptophan is present at the end of the CDR3, so a read error is the likely explanation. No DNA is shown, since the ends of the CDR3 on it are uncertain; the CDR3 is the one TCRdb lists. The J gene is TRBJ2-5, the V gene TRBV4-1; the table's D call TRBD1 went unverified against the DNA. The germline gives CDR1 MGHRA, CDR2 YSYEKL. With termini counted, the CDR3 has 16 amino acids. The CDR3 protein is CASSQVGRVIQEAQYL.

On this clonotype itself: One end of the junction is discordant with germline, which a read error may explain. The genes are TRBV11-3 and TRBJ2-3, with D tentatively TRBD1 (6 bases). Germline loops: CDR1 SGHNT, CDR2 YENEEA. The CDR3 totals 16 residues. This chain's CDR3 is CVSSQPGQGSTDTQYF. The CDR3, as DNA: TGTGTCAGCAGCCAACCGGGACAAGGGAGCACAGATACGCAGTATTTT.

CDR3 in amino acids: CASLAASSYEQYF. The CDR3 coding sequence is TGTGCCAGCTTGGCAGCGAGCTCCTACGAGCAGTACTTC. This rearrangement joins TRBV6-1 to TRBJ2-5; D ambiguous. The DNA end favors TRBJ2-7, so the J call may be wrong. CDR1 and CDR2 (germline): MNHNS, SASEGT. CDR3 size: 13 residues.

This chain links TRBV11-2 with TRBJ2-2; D is uncertain. The CDR3 covers 15 residues. The germline V gene encodes CDR1 SGHAT and CDR2 FQNNGV. Trimming removed 5 bases at V and 9 bases at J, with 19 bases between. The DNA of the CDR3 is TGTGCCAGCAGCGAAGGTGGCCGAGGCACTAGGGAGCTGTTTTTT. It encodes CASSEGGRGTRELFF.

With respect to this clonotype: The junction differs from germline at one of its ends, possibly a read error. The chain uses TRBV12-5 and TRBJ2-3; 9 bases agree with TRBD2. The CDR3 covers 15 residues. The germline gives CDR1 LGHNT, CDR2 FRNRAP. The CDR3 region is CASSLREGVTDTQYF. The DNA for the CDR3 is TGTGCTAGTAGTTTGCGGGAGGGGGTTACAGATACGCAGTATTTT. Full variable domain (rest looked up from reference TRBV12-5 and TRBJ2-3): DARVTQTPRHKVTEMGQEVTMRCQPILGHNTVFWYRQTMMQGLELLAYFRNRAPLDDSGMPKDRFSAEMPDATLATLKIQPSEPRDSAVYFCASSLREGVTDTQYFGPGTRLTVL.

In regard to this clonotype: Germline is not matched at one junction end, which may reflect a read error. The genes are TRBV6-2 or TRBV6-3 and TRBJ2-7, with 8 bases matching TRBD2. The V gene's germline CDR1 is MNHEY and CDR2 SVGEGT. CDR3 length equals 15 residues. As DNA, the CDR3 is TGTGCGAGCAGTTCGGGACTAGAGGGAGCCTACGAGCAATACTTC. Encoded protein: CASSSGLEGAYEQYF.

This chain connects TRBV11-2 to TRBJ2-5, with 7 bases identical to TRBD2. V was clipped by 5 bases and J by 7 bases; unmatched bases: 7. Germline V lookup: CDR1 SGHAT, CDR2 FQNNGV. The CDR3 is 13 residues long. CDR3: CASSKDSGGTQYF. The CDR3 region has the DNA TGTGCCAGCAGCAAGGACTCGGGGGGGACCCAGTACTTC.

This clonotype was found a few times. The junction departs from the called germline gene at one end, perhaps through a read error. The chain employs TRBV29-1 and TRBJ1-1; 7 nucleotides line up with TRBD1. This CDR3 is 13 amino acids long. Per the germline V gene, CDR1 is SQVTM and CDR2 is ANQGSEA. CDR3 nucleotides: TGCAGCATCGGACAGGACCAGAACACTGAAGCTTCCTTT. Translation gives CSIGQDQNTEASF.

About this clonotype itself: This likely comes from a read error, as the CDR3 has no conserved phenylalanine or tryptophan at its end. The chain joins TRBV6-5 to TRBJ2-6; TRBD2 aligns across 7 bases. V gave up 6 bases and J gave up 0 bases; unmatched junction bases: 8. Germline loops: CDR1 MNHEY, CDR2 SVGAGI. This CDR3 region has 17 residues. CDR3 region: CASSLAVATSGANVLTL. The CDR3 bases are TGTGCCAGCAGCCTAGCGGTAGCCACCTCTGGGGCCAACGTCCTGACTCTC.

V gene TRBV12-3 or TRBV12-4 combines with J gene TRBJ2-2, with TRBD1 identical over 7 bases. Losses at the gene ends were 3 bases for V and 3 bases for J; bases not matched to a gene: 4. This CDR3 has 15 residues. CDR3 amino acids: CASSLTGLDTGELFF. CDR3 DNA sequence: TGTGCCAGCAGTTTGACAGGGTTGGACACCGGGGAGCTGTTTTTT.

The CDR3 DNA sequence: TGTGCCAGCAGCCCTTCTTGGCAGGCGCTCTATGAGCAGTTCTTC. It translates to CASSPSWQALYEQFF. The chain combines TRBV11-3 with TRBJ2-1; no definite D call. Trimming pared 5 bases from V and 8 bases from J, leaving 19 bases between. The CDR3 runs to 15 residues. Germline CDR1 reads SGHNT; CDR2 reads YENEEA. The whole variable domain, filled in from reference TRBV11-3 and TRBJ2-1, reads EAGVVQSPRYKIIEKKQPVAFWCNPISGHNTLYWYLQNLGQGPELLIRYENEEAVDDSQLPKDRFSAERLKGVDSTLKIQPAELGDSAVYLCASSPSWQALYEQFFGPGTRLTVL.

Regarding this clonotype: A much larger clone is a single base away; this may be a read error. This chain connects TRBV6-5 to TRBJ2-3, with D perhaps matching TRBD1 or TRBD2 (5 bases each). The CDR3 sequence is 16 residues long. Per the germline V gene, CDR1 is MNHEY and CDR2 is SVGAGI. CDR3 DNA sequence: TGTGCCAGCGTTCGGGACCCCCTGTCTGGCACAGATAGGCAGTATTTT. It codes for CASVRDPLSGTDRQYF.

This clonotype was seen a few times. The junction does not match germline at one end; this may be a read error. The genes are TRBV7-9 and TRBJ2-7, with D possibly being TRBD2 (6 bases). Germline CDR1 and CDR2: SEHNR and FQNEAQ (reference sequence). CDR3 length: 16 residues. DNA of the CDR3: TGTGCCTGCAGCCGCAGTGGAGGGAGAAACTCTTACGAGCAGTACTTC. Its translation is CACSRSGGRNSYEQYF.